The 9 T cell receptor beta chains given below trace back to one sample, sequenced in a study of CD8+ T cells in alopecia areata. Extracted RNA was reverse transcribed, and the resulting cDNA served as sequencing template. Clones were read by immunoSEQ multiplex PCR, and TCRdb kept only the in-frame ones, dropping some. The repertoire holds about 190,000 clones, with roughly three fifths as singletons. The treatment: oral pan-JAK inhibitor, 5-10 mg twice daily. The sequences come from CD4+ T cells sorted from blood, collected at week 4, from a patient treated with tofacitinib. All receptors come from a human donor with alopecia areata.

V usage is TRBV10-3 and J usage is TRBJ1-5; D is perhaps TRBD1 (5 bases). Per germline, CDR1 ENHRY and CDR2 SYGVKD. V was trimmed by 3 bases and J by 11 bases, leaving 14 bases between them. The CDR3 runs to 13 residues. CDR3 amino acids: CAISDRWGEAQHF. Written as DNA, the CDR3 is TGTGCCATCAGTGATCGGTGGGGGGAGGCCCAGCATTTT.

The chain joins TRBV7-2 to TRBJ2-7; 11 nucleotides agree with TRBD1. The V gene end was trimmed by 5 bases and the J gene end by 6 bases; junction bases not matched to a gene: 3. The CDR3 extends over 13 amino acids. Germline-derived CDR1 and CDR2 are SGHTA and FQGNSA. The CDR3 DNA reads as TGTGCCAGCAGCATGGGGACAGGGGGCGAGCAGTACTTC. Its translation is CASSMGTGGEQYF.

On this clone: This CDR3 is also generated by other DNA sequences in the sample. The rearrangement joins TRBV6-1 to TRBJ1-5, with no clear D. V lost 4 bases and J 6 bases, leaving 10 bases between the germline ends. The CDR3 totals 13 residues. Germline loops: CDR1 MNHNS, CDR2 SASEGT. The CDR3: CASSGERTQPQHF. For the CDR3, the DNA is TGTGCCAGCAGTGGTGAGAGGACTCAGCCCCAGCATTTT.

V and J are TRBV27 and TRBJ1-5, with a tentative D call TRBD1 (5 bases). The CDR3 runs 14 residues. CDR1 and CDR2 from the germline V gene are MNHEY and SMNVEV (reference sequence). Trimming took off 6 bases at V and 3 bases at J, with 12 bases between the two ends. The CDR3 region is CASRQGQNNQPQHF. CDR3 in DNA: TGTGCCAGCAGACAAGGACAAAACAATCAGCCCCAGCATTTT.

The chain joins TRBV7-8 to TRBJ2-7, with D perhaps matching TRBD2 (6 bases). The germline CDR1 and CDR2 sequences are SGHVS and FQNEAQ. CDR3 length: 15 residues. Trimming removed 6 bases at V and 3 bases at J, with 18 bases between. CDR3 region: CASRPHGTLHYEQYF. Written as DNA, the CDR3 is TGTGCCAGCAGACCGCACGGGACTCTCCACTACGAGCAGTACTTC.

The sample holds a few counts of this clone. The V gene is TRBV18, the J gene TRBJ2-5, with TRBD2 as a possible D gene (6 bases). The CDR3 consists of 13 residues. Trimming took off 6 bases at V and 5 bases at J, with 13 bases between the two ends. Germline V CDR1 and CDR2: KGHSH, LQKENI. Here the CDR3 DNA reads TGTGCCAGCTCTGCAAGAGGAGGGGAGACCCAGTACTTC. Protein sequence: CASSARGGETQYF.

This clone turned up a few times. Other DNA sequences in the sample encode the same CDR3. The chain recombines TRBV11-2 with TRBJ2-7; D possibly corresponds to TRBD1 (7 bases). The germline V and J ends were trimmed by 1 base and 1 base, with 11 bases remaining between them. The germline V gene has CDR1 SGHAT and CDR2 FQNNGV. The CDR3 runs to 15 residues. In DNA, the CDR3 is TGTGCCAGCAGCTTAGGACAGGGAGGTTCCTACGAGCAGTACTTC. This encodes CASSLGQGGSYEQYF.

This chain connects TRBV4-1 to TRBJ1-3; 9 bases map to TRBD1. Germline V lookup: CDR1 MGHRA, CDR2 YSYEKL. After removal of 3 bases from V and 9 bases from J, the junction contained 15 bases not matched to a gene. The CDR3 is 17 residues long. The CDR3 protein is CASSQYIPGQGTGTIYF. The DNA for the CDR3 is TGCGCCAGCAGCCAGTATATTCCGGGACAGGGAACGGGCACCATATATTTT.

This clone came up a few times. V gene TRBV30 combines with J gene TRBJ1-1; maybe TRBD1 (6 bases). The V end was cut by 3 bases, the J end by 6 bases, with 8 bases between. CDR1 and CDR2 (germline): GTSNPN, SVGIG (reference sequence). The CDR3 contains 11 residues. CDR3 amino acids: CAWSRGPEAFF. CDR3 DNA: TGTGCCTGGAGCAGGGGACCTGAAGCTTTCTTT.